These 18 T cell receptor beta chains came from one sample sequenced in a study of blood T cells in healthy people across ages (dated by TCRdb to the mid-2010s). Library preparation was by 5' RACE. Reads for this sample came from an Illumina HiSeq 2500. A second PCR of roughly 7 to 11 cycles was performed with a sample-barcoded 5' primer and a J-beta primer mix. TCRdb reprocessing: public reads trimmed at Q25 with fastp, clones called with MiXCR, in-frame beta chains kept. Each CDR3 protein appears once, grouped with its most common genes and DNA. In all, the sample holds about 1.6 million distinct CDR3 sequences, and roughly a third of those were seen once. The ten most abundant clones make up over 9% of the sample. Sequencing input: blood. The origin of the receptors is a woman in her thirties in good health.

Only a few counts were recorded for this clonotype. This sequence joins TRBV3-1 and TRBJ2-1; TRBD2 matches at 12 bases. Germline CDR1 and CDR2: LGHDT and YNNKEL (reference sequence). The junction had 10 bases not matched to a gene; V was cut back by 0 bases and J by 4 bases. The CDR3 is 19 residues long. The CDR3 reads CASSQDGRTSGAYYNEQFF. As DNA, the CDR3 is TGTGCCAGCAGCCAAGATGGGCGGACTAGCGGGGCCTATTACAATGAGCAGTTCTTC.

J is TRBJ1-1 and V is TRBV9; D unclear. The CDR3 runs to 14 residues. The V and J ends lost 6 bases and 1 base respectively, with 13 bases between them. Germline V gene sequence: CDR1 SGDLS, CDR2 YYNGEE. As DNA, the CDR3 is TGTGCCAGCACCCCGGTTAAATGGAACACTGAAGCTTTCTTT. Translating gives CASTPVKWNTEAFF.

V and J are TRBV7-9 and TRBJ2-3, with 14 bases that match TRBD2. Germline V gene lookup returns CDR1 SEHNR and CDR2 FQNEAQ (reference sequence). The CDR3 is 15 amino acids. The junction had 2 bases not matched to a gene; V was cut back by 6 bases and J by 3 bases. The CDR3, as DNA: TGTGCCAGCAGAGGGACTAGCGGGAGAACAGATACGCAGTATTTT. Encoded protein: CASRGTSGRTDTQYF. Looking up the rest from reference TRBV7-9 and TRBJ2-3 gives the full variable domain: DTGVSQNPRHKITKRGQNVTFRCDPISEHNRLYWYRQTLGQGPEFLTYFQNEAQLEKSRLLSDRFSAERPKGSFSTLEIQRTEQGDSAMYLCASRGTSGRTDTQYFGPGTRLTVL.

As regards this clonotype: One junction end does not reproduce the germline sequence, and a read error may be involved. The rearrangement joins TRBV7-2 to TRBJ2-5; tentative D call: TRBD1 (5 bases). The length of the CDR3 is 14 residues. Germline V lookup: CDR1 SGHTA, CDR2 FQGNSA. The CDR3 spells CASSNRWGQETRYF. The CDR3 DNA is TGTGCCAGCAGCAACAGGTGGGGCCAAGAGACCCGGTACTTC.

The chain has TRBV7-9 and TRBJ2-2; D gene unclear. CDR1 SEHNR and CDR2 FQNEAQ come from the germline V gene (reference sequence). The CDR3 length is 15 residues. V was shortened by 5 bases and J by 3 bases, with 13 bases between the two germline ends. CDR3 nucleotide sequence: TGTGCCAGCAGCCTTTTACGTGGGGACACCGGGGAGCTGTTTTTT. Amino acids: CASSLLRGDTGELFF. Full variable domain (remainder filled in from reference TRBV7-9 and TRBJ2-2): DTGVSQNPRHKITKRGQNVTFRCDPISEHNRLYWYRQTLGQGPEFLTYFQNEAQLEKSRLLSDRFSAERPKGSFSTLEIQRTEQGDSAMYLCASSLLRGDTGELFFGEGSRLTVL.

The chain combines TRBV9 with TRBJ2-5; D gene uncertain. V gave up 0 bases and J gave up 3 bases, with 6 bases separating them. This CDR3 has 13 residues. CDR1 and CDR2 from the germline V gene are SGDLS and YYNGEE. DNA for the CDR3: TGTGCCAGCAGCGTAGGACACGAAGAGACCCAGTACTTC. Translating it yields CASSVGHEETQYF.

This chain joins TRBV27 and TRBJ2-6, with 15 bases fitting TRBD2. The V gene end was trimmed by 4 bases and the J gene end by 1 base; junction bases not matched to a gene: 5. This CDR3 comprises 19 residues. The germline V gene has CDR1 MNHEY and CDR2 SMNVEV (reference sequence). CDR3 coding DNA: TGTGCCAGCAGTTCGGGACTAGCGGGAGGCCATTCTGGGGCCAACGTCCTGACTTTC. Translated, it gives CASSSGLAGGHSGANVLTF.

Only a few counts were recorded for this clonotype. CDR3 residues: CSAGVSARWGEPDSYEQYF. For the CDR3, the DNA is TGCAGTGCCGGAGTTTCTGCCCGCTGGGGGGAGCCGGACTCCTACGAGCAGTACTTC. The chain combines TRBV20-1 with TRBJ2-7, with TRBD2 as a possible D gene (6 bases). The CDR3 consists of 19 residues. Looked up from germline, CDR1 is DFQATT and CDR2 is SNEGSKA (reference sequence). V was clipped by 6 bases and J by 0 bases, with 30 bases between them.

The CDR3 region is CSAAGGRRYNEQFF. CDR3 bases: TGCAGTGCTGCTGGGGGGAGGAGGTACAATGAGCAGTTCTTC. This chain uses TRBV20-1 with TRBJ2-1, with D perhaps TRBD2 (6 bases). V was trimmed by 5 bases and J by 4 bases, leaving 15 bases between them. In germline, CDR1 is DFQATT, CDR2 SNEGSKA (reference sequence). The CDR3 extends over 14 amino acids.

This chain links TRBV7-2 with TRBJ2-1, with 11 positions matching TRBD2. CDR3 size: 16 residues. The V gene's germline CDR1 is SGHTA and CDR2 FQGNSA. The V gene end was trimmed by 5 bases and the J gene end by 7 bases; junction bases not matched to a gene: 10. CDR3 nucleotides: TGTGCCAGCAGCACCAATAGCGGGAGGGCCCAGAATGAGCAGTTCTTC. Its translation is CASSTNSGRAQNEQFF. Based on the CDR3 plus reference TRBV7-2 and TRBJ2-1, the full variable domain is GAGVSQSPSNKVTEKGKDVELRCDPISGHTALYWYRQSLGQGLEFLIYFQGNSAPDKSGLPSDRFSAERTGGSVSTLTIQRTQQEDSAVYLCASSTNSGRAQNEQFFGPGTRLTVL.

The rearrangement uses TRBV18 and TRBJ1-1; unclear D gene. The V end lost 8 bases, the J end lost 5 bases, and 12 bases lay between the germline ends. Germline V gene lookup returns CDR1 KGHSH and CDR2 LQKENI. There are 12 residues in the CDR3. CDR3 amino acids: CASQKAETEAFF. The CDR3, as DNA: TGTGCCAGCCAGAAGGCAGAGACTGAAGCTTTCTTT.

The chain uses TRBV4-1 and TRBJ2-1; 9 nucleotides line up with TRBD2. CDR1 is MGHRA, CDR2 YSYEKL, per germline. The CDR3 extends over 16 amino acids. The junction had 8 bases not matched to a gene; V was cut back by 3 bases and J by 5 bases. DNA for the CDR3: TGCGCCAGCAGCCATCCTACTAGCGGGTTGAACAATGAGCAGTTCTTC. Translated: CASSHPTSGLNNEQFF.

This clonotype appeared a few times. V is TRBV20-1 and J is TRBJ1-5; no firm D call. V was cut by 7 bases and J by 0 bases, with 13 bases left in between. The CDR3 runs 14 residues. Germline CDR1 DFQATT, CDR2 SNEGSKA (reference sequence). Here the CDR3 DNA reads TGCAGTGTTCCTCAGCCATATAGCAATCAGCCCCAGCATTTT. Amino acid sequence: CSVPQPYSNQPQHF.

This clonotype was seen only a few times. The chain joins TRBV30 to TRBJ1-4; D gene uncertain. Germline CDR1 reads GTSNPN; CDR2 reads SVGIG (reference sequence). Trimming cost V 6 bases and J 5 bases, with 16 bases left between them. This CDR3 spans 14 amino acids. The CDR3 loop reads CACPHPGSNEKLFF. CDR3 in DNA: TGTGCCTGTCCCCATCCCGGGAGCAATGAAAAACTGTTTTTT.

This clonotype appeared many times. This sequence joins TRBV27 and TRBJ1-2; D is undetermined. Trimming pared 6 bases from V and 2 bases from J, leaving 10 bases between. CDR1 and CDR2 (germline): MNHEY, SMNVEV (reference sequence). CDR3 size: 13 residues. The CDR3 spells CASSLAGNYGYTF. CDR3 coding DNA: TGTGCCAGCAGCTTAGCCGGGAACTATGGCTACACCTTC.

The rearrangement uses TRBV4-1 and TRBJ1-4, with D possibly TRBD1 on 6 matching bases. V was trimmed by 1 base and J by 12 bases, leaving 15 bases between them. CDR1 and CDR2 (germline): MGHRA, YSYEKL. The CDR3 has 14 residues. The CDR3 nucleotides are TGCGCCAGCAGCCAAGTCGGAAGGGGGAGGGAACTGTTTTTT. Protein product: CASSQVGRGRELFF.

There are a few counts of this clonotype. CDR3 bases: TGTGCCAGCAGCTTATACGGGGGAAAAGAGACCCAGTACTTC. As protein: CASSLYGGKETQYF. The V and J genes are TRBV7-9 and TRBJ2-5; TRBD2 might be the D (6 bases). The V end was cut by 2 bases, the J end by 3 bases, with 10 bases between. The CDR3 runs 14 residues. CDR1 is SEHNR and CDR2 is FQNEAQ in the germline V gene (reference sequence).

V is TRBV20-1 and J is TRBJ1-1; perhaps TRBD1 as D (6 bases). Germline V CDR1 and CDR2: DFQATT, SNEGSKA (reference sequence). This CDR3 is built from 15 residues. V was clipped by 4 bases and J by 2 bases, with 17 bases between them. CDR3 loop: CSANPTGYGNTEAFF. The CDR3 DNA reads TGCAGTGCTAACCCAACAGGGTATGGTAACACTGAAGCTTTCTTT.